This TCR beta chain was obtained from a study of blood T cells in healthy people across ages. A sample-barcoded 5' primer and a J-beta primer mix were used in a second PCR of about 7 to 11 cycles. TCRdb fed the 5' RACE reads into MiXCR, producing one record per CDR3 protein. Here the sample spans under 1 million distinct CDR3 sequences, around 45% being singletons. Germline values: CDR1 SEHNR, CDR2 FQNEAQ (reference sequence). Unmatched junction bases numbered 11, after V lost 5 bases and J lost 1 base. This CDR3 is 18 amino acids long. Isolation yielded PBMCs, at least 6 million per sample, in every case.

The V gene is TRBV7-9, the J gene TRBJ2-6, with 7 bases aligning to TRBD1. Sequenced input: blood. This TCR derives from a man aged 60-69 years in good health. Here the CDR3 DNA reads TGTGCCAGCAGCCCCCCTAGACAGGGATATTCTGGGGCCAACGTCCTGACTTTC. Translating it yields CASSPPRQGYSGANVLTF.